Below are 23 T cell receptor beta chains sequenced from a single sample in a study of T cells in Graves' hyperthyroidism and ophthalmopathy. Amplified regions were TCR beta CDR3 sequences from RNA transcripts. The TCR CDR3 was amplified in a first-round RT-PCR using the HTBI primer set. TCRdb reprocessed the multiplex PCR reads via MiXCR and lists one record per CDR3 protein. Among 500,000 or so distinct CDR3 sequences listed, 17% were seen once. The sample was blood. The receptor source for this set is a woman in her late teens or twenties with Graves' ophthalmopathy.

This clonotype was detected many times. The chain links TRBV5-1 to TRBJ2-2; D possibly corresponds to TRBD1 (6 bases). Looked up from germline, CDR1 is SGHRS and CDR2 is YFSETQ. V lost 4 bases to trimming and J lost 1 base, with 14 bases between them. The CDR3 covers 16 residues. CDR3 nucleotide sequence: TGCGCCAGCAGCGTGATGGCGACAGGGAACACCGGGGAGCTGTTTTTT. This gives the protein CASSVMATGNTGELFF. Together with reference TRBV5-1 and TRBJ2-2, the CDR3 gives the full variable domain: KAGVTQTPRYLIKTRGQQVTLSCSPISGHRSVSWYQQTPGQGLQFLFEYFSETQRNKGNFPGRFSGRQFSNSRSEMNVSTLELGDSALYLCASSVMATGNTGELFFGEGSRLTVL.

This clonotype has more than one count but fewer than ten. J is TRBJ2-1 and V is TRBV6-1; D may be TRBD1 or TRBD2 (5 bases each). Germline loops: CDR1 MNHNS, CDR2 SASEGT. V lost 3 bases, J lost 8 bases, and 8 bases lay in between. CDR3 length: 12 amino acids. CDR3 sequence: CASSERGYEQFF. CDR3 in DNA: TGTGCCAGCAGTGAGAGGGGCTATGAGCAGTTCTTC.

This clonotype has more than one count but fewer than ten. A much larger clonotype is one base distant, so this may be a read error. The V and J genes are TRBV6-2 or TRBV6-3 and TRBJ1-2, with D unresolved. The CDR3 has 14 amino acids. CDR1 MNHEY and CDR2 SVGEGT come from the germline V gene. The CDR3 sequence: CASSYSDGGYGYAF. The CDR3 coding sequence is TGTGCCAGCAGTTACTCGGATGGAGGCTATGGCTACGCCTTC.

There are a few counts of this clonotype. The V gene is TRBV29-1, the J gene TRBJ2-1; 7 positions match TRBD1. Germline V gene sequence: CDR1 SQVTM, CDR2 ANQGSEA. Germline trimming cut 4 bases from V and 3 bases from J; bases unmatched to any gene: 9. This CDR3 comprises 15 residues. CDR3 in DNA: TGCAGCGTTGCTGAAAAGACAGGGCACTACAATGAGCAGTTCTTC. This translates into CSVAEKTGHYNEQFF.

The chain employs TRBV9 and TRBJ2-3, with unresolved D. The V gene's germline CDR1 is SGDLS and CDR2 YYNGEE. V was clipped by 0 bases and J by 2 bases, with 7 bases between them. The CDR3 spans 14 residues. The CDR3 DNA reads TGTGCCAGCAGCGTAGGAAGAGACACAGATACGCAGTATTTT. This gives the protein CASSVGRDTDTQYF.

This clonotype has ten or more counts. V usage is TRBV30 and J usage is TRBJ2-1, with 7 nucleotides matching TRBD2. Germline trimming cut 6 bases from V and 7 bases from J; bases unmatched to any gene: 9. The CDR3 length is 13 residues. Germline V lookup: CDR1 GTSNPN, CDR2 SVGIG (reference sequence). CDR3 in amino acids: CACSTAGVNEQFF. The CDR3 DNA sequence: TGTGCCTGTTCCACTGCGGGAGTAAATGAGCAGTTCTTC.

Here the CDR3 DNA reads TGTGCCAGCAGTACCCTTGACAGTAGCAATCAGCCCCAGCATTTT. Translated: CASSTLDSSNQPQHF. The rearrangement links TRBV27 to TRBJ1-5, with D possibly TRBD1 on 5 matching bases. This CDR3 spans 15 amino acids. Germline V gene lookup returns CDR1 MNHEY and CDR2 SMNVEV (reference sequence). The V gene lost 5 bases and the J gene lost 0 bases, with 11 bases spanning the gap.

The chain links TRBV6-1 to TRBJ1-1; perhaps TRBD1 as D (5 bases). CDR1 is MNHNS, CDR2 SASEGT, per germline. V lost 5 bases, J lost 6 bases, and 19 bases lay in between. The CDR3 runs to 15 residues. CDR3 sequence (DNA): TGTGCCAGCAGTTGGGAGGGGCAGGGAACAGCTGAAGCTTTCTTT. The encoded protein is CASSWEGQGTAEAFF.

This clonotype was recorded a few times. V is TRBV20-1 and J is TRBJ2-7, with TRBD2 matching 10 bases. Trimming removed 1 base from V and 5 bases from J; junction bases left unmatched: 8. In germline, CDR1 is DFQATT, CDR2 SNEGSKA (reference sequence). The CDR3 extends over 15 amino acids. This CDR3 reads CSARGLAGDPHEQYF. For the CDR3, the DNA is TGCAGTGCTAGAGGTCTAGCGGGAGATCCCCACGAGCAGTACTTC.

Only a few counts were recorded for this clonotype. V usage is TRBV7-8 and J usage is TRBJ2-5, with 7 bases identical to TRBD1. This CDR3 is 17 amino acids long. CDR1 and CDR2 (germline): SGHVS, FQNEAQ. Unmatched junction bases numbered 12, after V lost 5 bases and J lost 0 bases. Written as DNA, the CDR3 is TGTGCCAGCAGCGAGGACAGGATGGATGGGCACCAAGAGACCCAGTACTTC. Protein sequence: CASSEDRMDGHQETQYF.

Many counts were recorded for this clonotype. This rearrangement joins TRBV7-2 to TRBJ2-1; D is possibly TRBD1 (5 bases). Trimming left V 5 bases short and J 3 bases short, with 14 bases between. The CDR3 is 15 amino acids. From germline, CDR1 is SGHTA and CDR2 FQGNSA. CDR3 protein: CASSPGHGYYNEQFF. Written as DNA, the CDR3 is TGTGCCAGCAGCCCCGGACATGGATACTACAATGAGCAGTTCTTC.

This clonotype was observed a few times. The rearrangement links TRBV27 to TRBJ2-7; 12 bases fit TRBD1. The V segment lost 6 bases and the J segment 7 bases; nucleotides outside the gene matches: 10. The CDR3 is made up of 15 amino acids. Germline-derived CDR1 and CDR2 are MNHEY and SMNVEV (reference sequence). The CDR3 region is CASRALGTGGEEQYF. As DNA, the CDR3 is TGTGCCAGCAGAGCACTAGGGACAGGGGGCGAAGAGCAGTACTTC.

This clonotype was counted between two and nine times. The chain employs TRBV7-9 and TRBJ2-3; no clear D gene. Deletions cut 11 bases from V and 6 bases from J, with 15 bases between. From germline, CDR1 is SEHNR and CDR2 FQNEAQ (reference sequence). The CDR3 spans 12 residues. The CDR3 nucleotides read TGTGCCTCTATTCGCCTAGGGGATACGCAGTATTTT. This sequence encodes CASIRLGDTQYF.

At least ten counts were recorded for this clonotype. The chain uses TRBV28 and TRBJ2-7; D unclear. V shed 1 base and J shed 3 bases, with 10 bases lying between them. The CDR3 has 14 amino acids. Germline lookup yields CDR1 MDHEN and CDR2 SYDVKM. The CDR3: CASSLLARHYEQYF. CDR3 in DNA: TGTGCCAGCAGTTTATTGGCCAGACACTACGAGCAGTACTTC.

There are many counts of this clonotype. V gene TRBV10-1 combines with J gene TRBJ1-1; no reliable D call. The V end was cut by 0 bases, the J end by 0 bases, with 2 bases between. CDR1 WNHNN and CDR2 SYGVQD come from the germline V gene (reference sequence). The CDR3 covers 13 residues. This CDR3 reads CASSESMNTEAFF. DNA for the CDR3: TGCGCCAGCAGTGAGTCTATGAACACTGAAGCTTTCTTT.

This clonotype was recorded a few times. J is TRBJ1-5 and V is TRBV28, with 8 positions matching TRBD1. This CDR3 comprises 16 residues. The trim removed 1 base at V and 0 bases at J, leaving 2 bases unmatched. Germline CDR1 MDHEN, CDR2 SYDVKM. In DNA, the CDR3 is TGTGCCAGCAGTTTATCGGGACAGGTTAGCAATCAGCCCCAGCATTTT. Amino acids: CASSLSGQVSNQPQHF.

This chain links TRBV4-1 with TRBJ2-7, with 10 bases lining up with TRBD1. The V segment lost 3 bases and the J segment 2 bases; nucleotides outside the gene matches: 7. The CDR3 covers 16 residues. CDR1 and CDR2 from the germline V gene are MGHRA and YSYEKL. The CDR3 DNA reads TGCGCCAGCAGCCATTACTTGGACAGGGGGACCTACGAGCAGTACTTC. Its translation: CASSHYLDRGTYEQYF.

This clonotype was recorded at least ten times. This sequence joins TRBV20-1 and TRBJ2-7; D remains ambiguous. The CDR3 has 13 amino acids. Trimming left V 3 bases short and J 2 bases short, with 11 bases between. Per germline, CDR1 DFQATT and CDR2 SNEGSKA (reference sequence). The CDR3 here is CSASSTEPYEQYF. In DNA, the CDR3 is TGCAGTGCTAGCTCCACAGAACCCTACGAGCAGTACTTC.

Ten or more counts support this clonotype. V gene TRBV7-2 combines with J gene TRBJ2-2, with D possibly being TRBD2 (5 bases). V lost 1 base to trimming and J lost 2 bases, with 17 bases between them. Germline values: CDR1 SGHTA, CDR2 FQGNSA. The CDR3 runs to 18 residues. The CDR3 is CASSLDPISGGNTGELFF. DNA for the CDR3: TGTGCCAGCAGCTTAGATCCGATAAGCGGCGGTAACACCGGGGAGCTGTTTTTT.

The chain uses TRBV18 and TRBJ2-7; D might be TRBD1 or TRBD2, each matching 5 bases. The CDR3 contains 15 residues. V was trimmed by 5 bases and J by 6 bases, leaving 20 bases between them. Per germline, CDR1 KGHSH and CDR2 LQKENI. CDR3: CASSVGTGPSSEQYF. Written as DNA, the CDR3 is TGTGCCAGCTCAGTCGGGACGGGGCCCTCGTCCGAGCAGTACTTC. The whole variable domain, remainder taken from reference TRBV18 and TRBJ2-7, is NAGVMQNPRHLVRRRGQEARLRCSPMKGHSHVYWYRQLPEEGLKFMVYLQKENIIDESGMPKERFSAEFPKEGPSILRIQQVVRGDSAAYFCASSVGTGPSSEQYFGPGTRLTVT.

The genes are TRBV7-9 and TRBJ1-6; TRBD1 matches 7 bases. Germline CDR1 and CDR2: SEHNR and FQNEAQ (reference sequence). The CDR3 covers 14 residues. V lost 7 bases and J lost 5; bases outside the gene matches: 5. The chain's CDR3 is CASNGQVDNSPLHF. For the CDR3, the DNA is TGTGCCAGCAACGGACAGGTCGATAATTCACCCCTCCACTTT.

The sample holds a few counts of this clonotype. The gene calls are TRBV7-9 and TRBJ1-1, with 7 nucleotides matching TRBD1. Germline V CDR1 and CDR2: SEHNR, FQNEAQ (reference sequence). This CDR3 is 16 amino acids long. V lost 5 bases and J lost 3; bases outside the gene matches: 12. CDR3 region: CASSPPPRQGDTEAFF. The CDR3 region has the DNA TGTGCCAGCAGCCCCCCCCCCCGGCAGGGGGACACTGAAGCTTTCTTT.

The chain carries TRBV20-1 and TRBJ2-7, with no clear D. CDR3 length: 15 amino acids. Germline V gene lookup returns CDR1 DFQATT and CDR2 SNEGSKA (reference sequence). Trimming took 0 bases from V and 6 from J, leaving 18 bases between them. Here the CDR3 reads CSARDRTSALGEQYF. DNA of the CDR3: TGCAGTGCTAGAGATCGGACCTCGGCTTTGGGCGAGCAGTACTTC.